These 31 T cell receptor beta chains share one sample of origin, sequenced in a study of blood T cell repertoires in COVID-19. Measured with immunoSEQ multiplex PCR; TCRdb has only the in-frame clones, and not every one. The sample shows about 170,000 clones, more than 75% of them seen only once. Sequences were obtained from peripheral blood. Every receptor here comes from a man aged 70-80 years with acute or convalescent COVID-19.

The DNA of the CDR3 is TGTGCCAGCAGTTACGGTAGCGGGAGGAGGAATGAGCAGTTCTTC. Translation: CASSYGSGRRNEQFF. The chain joins TRBV6-2 or TRBV6-3 to TRBJ2-1, with 10 positions matching TRBD2. This CDR3 contains 15 residues. V was pared by 2 bases and J by 7 bases, with 5 bases of the junction left unmatched. Per the germline V gene, CDR1 is MNHEY and CDR2 is SVGEGT.

The chain employs TRBV9 and TRBJ2-2; the match to TRBD1 covers 8 bases. J was trimmed by 4 bases and V by 2 bases; bases with no gene match: 7. The CDR3 has 16 amino acids. Germline values: CDR1 SGDLS, CDR2 YYNGEE. CDR3 coding DNA: TGTGCCAGCAGCGTGGGGACAGGCCCGAGCACCGGGGAGCTGTTTTTT. This encodes CASSVGTGPSTGELFF.

The genes are TRBV7-9 and TRBJ2-5; D may be TRBD1 (6 bases). V gave up 0 bases and J gave up 5 bases, with 22 bases separating them. There are 18 residues in the CDR3. Germline CDR1 and CDR2: SEHNR and FQNEAQ (reference sequence). CDR3: CASSLAPPGRGLRETQYF. CDR3 sequence (DNA): TGTGCCAGCAGCTTAGCCCCCCCCGGAAGGGGGTTAAGGGAGACCCAGTACTTC.

The rearrangement links TRBV5-1 to TRBJ2-3; D may be TRBD2 (6 bases). Germline loops: CDR1 SGHRS, CDR2 YFSETQ. The CDR3 consists of 16 residues. The V end lost 1 base, the J end lost 1 base, and 13 bases lay between the germline ends. CDR3 sequence: CASSLTGRRGTDTQYF. In nucleotides, the CDR3 is TGCGCCAGCAGCTTGACGGGTCGGAGGGGCACAGATACGCAGTATTTT. Looking up the rest from reference TRBV5-1 and TRBJ2-3 gives the full variable domain: KAGVTQTPRYLIKTRGQQVTLSCSPISGHRSVSWYQQTPGQGLQFLFEYFSETQRNKGNFPGRFSGRQFSNSRSEMNVSTLELGDSALYLCASSLTGRRGTDTQYFGPGTRLTVL.

The genes are TRBV19 and TRBJ1-1; no firm D call. With 4 bases removed from V and 1 base from J, the gap between germline ends came to 13 bases. This CDR3 spans 15 amino acids. Germline V gene sequence: CDR1 LNHDA, CDR2 SQIVND (reference sequence). In nucleotides, the CDR3 is TGTGCCAGTAGTAATCCCGGGAGGAGGAACACTGAAGCTTTCTTT. Translation: CASSNPGRRNTEAFF.

This chain uses TRBV19 with TRBJ2-2; 9 bases agree with TRBD2. Germline trimming cut 5 bases from V and 4 bases from J; bases unmatched to any gene: 11. This CDR3 region has 17 residues. CDR1 LNHDA and CDR2 SQIVND come from the germline V gene (reference sequence). CDR3 residues: CASSPDSGSGGTGELFF. CDR3 bases: TGTGCCAGTAGTCCCGATAGCGGGAGCGGCGGCACCGGGGAGCTGTTTTTT.

The chain is built from TRBV5-1 and TRBJ2-3; TRBD2 matches at 13 bases. There are 15 residues in the CDR3. In germline, CDR1 is SGHRS, CDR2 YFSETQ. J was trimmed by 4 bases and V by 2 bases; bases with no gene match: 1. CDR3 DNA: TGCGCCAGCAGCTTAGGACTAGCGGGGGCAGATACGCAGTATTTT. This gives the protein CASSLGLAGADTQYF.

V usage is TRBV3-1 (or the pseudogene TRBV3-2) and J usage is TRBJ2-5, with 10 bases lining up with TRBD1. The V segment lost 4 bases and the J segment 5 bases; nucleotides outside the gene matches: 7. Germline assignment: CDR1 LGHDT and CDR2 YNNKEL (reference sequence). The CDR3 is made up of 15 amino acids. The CDR3 loop reads CASSRATGGWETQYF. The CDR3 DNA reads TGTGCCAGCAGCCGCGCGACAGGGGGCTGGGAGACCCAGTACTTC.

This chain links TRBV5-1 with TRBJ1-1; TRBD1 is a possible D gene (5 bases). This CDR3 region has 15 residues. Looked up from germline, CDR1 is SGHRS and CDR2 is YFSETQ. V lost 0 bases and J 0 bases, leaving 9 bases between the germline ends. CDR3 sequence: CASSLGQFMNTEAFF. The CDR3, as DNA: TGCGCCAGCAGCTTGGGACAGTTTATGAACACTGAAGCTTTCTTT.

This clone has just a few counts. The rearrangement uses TRBV5-1 and TRBJ1-6; no clear D gene. The V gene lost 0 bases and the J gene lost 9 bases, with 7 bases spanning the gap. The CDR3 spans 13 residues. The germline gives CDR1 SGHRS, CDR2 YFSETQ. The CDR3 nucleotides are TGCGCCAGCAGCTTGGGGGCCAGTTCACCCCTCCACTTT. It yields the protein CASSLGASSPLHF.

The chain joins TRBV30 to TRBJ2-3; D unresolved. Germline CDR1 is GTSNPN and CDR2 is SVGIG (reference sequence). This CDR3 has 15 amino acids. The ends were cut back, 0 bases at V and 2 bases at J, with 12 bases in the middle. The CDR3 is CAWSVSAVHTDTQYF. Here the CDR3 DNA reads TGTGCCTGGAGTGTATCCGCGGTCCACACAGATACGCAGTATTTT. Full variable domain (missing parts from reference TRBV30 and TRBJ2-3): SQTIHQWPATLVQPVGSPLSLECTVEGTSNPNLYWYRQAAGRGLQLLFYSVGIGQISSEVPQNLSASRPQDRQFILSSKKLLLSDSGFYLCAWSVSAVHTDTQYFGPGTRLTVL.

This chain joins TRBV3-1 (or the pseudogene TRBV3-2) and TRBJ2-3, with D tentatively TRBD2 (6 bases). Looked up from germline, CDR1 is LGHDT and CDR2 is YNNKEL (reference sequence). The CDR3 runs to 14 residues. Trimming took 4 bases from V and 2 from J, leaving 10 bases between them. In nucleotides, the CDR3 is TGTGCCAGCAGCCTAACGGGGGACACAGATACGCAGTATTTT. The encoded protein is CASSLTGDTDTQYF.

The count of this clone is one. This chain links TRBV5-1 with TRBJ2-3; D possibly corresponds to TRBD1 (6 bases). This CDR3 is 15 amino acids long. Per germline, CDR1 SGHRS and CDR2 YFSETQ. Between the trimmed V and J ends, which lost 2 bases and 3 bases, there was a span of 13 bases. Here the CDR3 reads CASSFSRGRTDTQYF. In DNA form, the CDR3 reads TGCGCCAGCAGCTTCAGCAGGGGTAGGACAGATACGCAGTATTTT.

The rearrangement joins TRBV7-9 to TRBJ2-1; 7 nucleotides align to TRBD2. The length of the CDR3 is 17 residues. Trimming removed 5 bases from V and 4 bases from J; junction bases left unmatched: 14. From germline, CDR1 is SEHNR and CDR2 FQNEAQ (reference sequence). CDR3 sequence (DNA): TGTGCCAGCAGCCCTCTTTTCCAGCGGGAACTTTACAATGAGCAGTTCTTC. It is translated as CASSPLFQRELYNEQFF.

V usage is TRBV18 and J usage is TRBJ1-4; a possible D gene is TRBD1 (5 bases). CDR1 is KGHSH, CDR2 LQKENI, per germline. The CDR3 loop spans 14 amino acids. V lost 3 bases and J lost 8, with 13 bases in between. The CDR3 region is CASSPPWQGEKLFF. The CDR3, as DNA: TGTGCCAGCTCACCGCCCTGGCAGGGCGAAAAACTGTTTTTT. The whole variable domain, remainder taken from reference TRBV18 and TRBJ1-4, is NAGVMQNPRHLVRRRGQEARLRCSPMKGHSHVYWYRQLPEEGLKFMVYLQKENIIDESGMPKERFSAEFPKEGPSILRIQQVVRGDSAAYFCASSPPWQGEKLFFGSGTQLSVL.

This chain uses TRBV7-2 with TRBJ1-5; D possibly corresponds to TRBD1 (6 bases). Trimming pared 0 bases from V and 3 bases from J, leaving 9 bases between. This CDR3 has 15 residues. The germline V gene has CDR1 SGHTA and CDR2 FQGNSA. The CDR3 sequence: CASSLAGTLNQPQHF. CDR3 in DNA: TGTGCCAGCAGCTTAGCAGGGACACTCAATCAGCCCCAGCATTTT.

Remarks on this clone: At the DNA level, this CDR3 is encoded by other sequences in the same sample as well. The chain has TRBV5-1 and TRBJ2-1; 10 positions match TRBD2. The trim removed 8 bases at V and 2 bases at J, leaving 7 bases unmatched. The CDR3 sequence is 15 residues long. CDR1 and CDR2 (germline): SGHRS, YFSETQ. The CDR3 region has the DNA TGCGCCAGTAGATTGAGCGGGGGGGCCTACAATGAGCAGTTCTTC. As protein: CASRLSGGAYNEQFF.

The gene calls are TRBV7-9 and TRBJ2-7; possible D gene TRBD2, 6 bases. Deletions cut 1 base from V and 0 bases from J, with 10 bases between. Germline CDR1 is SEHNR and CDR2 is FQNEAQ (reference sequence). The CDR3 contains 15 residues. The CDR3 bases are TGTGCCAGCAGCTTAGTGGGTAGCGGCTCCTACGAGCAGTACTTC. The encoded protein is CASSLVGSGSYEQYF.

The V call is TRBV11-3, the J call TRBJ1-3, with 7 bases that match TRBD1. The V and J ends lost 3 bases and 0 bases, in that order; junction bases with no gene match: 11. This CDR3 has 18 residues. Germline V gene lookup returns CDR1 SGHNT and CDR2 YENEEA. The CDR3: CASSLGMAGQSSGNTIYF. The CDR3 DNA reads as TGTGCCAGCAGCTTGGGGATGGCGGGACAGAGCTCTGGAAACACCATATATTTT.

The rearrangement joins TRBV27 to TRBJ2-1, with D maybe TRBD2 (6 bases). CDR3 size: 17 residues. The V gene lost 7 bases and the J gene lost 0 bases, with 19 bases spanning the gap. The V gene's germline CDR1 is MNHEY and CDR2 SMNVEV (reference sequence). CDR3 in amino acids: CASTAASAQSSYNEQFF. The CDR3 DNA follows: TGTGCCAGCACCGCCGCTAGCGCACAAAGCTCCTACAATGAGCAGTTCTTC.

The chain is built from TRBV9 and TRBJ1-6; 8 nucleotides agree with TRBD1. The germline V gene encodes CDR1 SGDLS and CDR2 YYNGEE. V gave up 0 bases and J gave up 8 bases; unmatched junction bases: 1. The CDR3 is 14 residues long. Written as DNA, the CDR3 is TGTGCCAGCAGCGTAGACAGGGGGGATTCACCCCTCCACTTT. Translating it yields CASSVDRGDSPLHF. The full variable domain, its missing parts supplied by reference TRBV9 and TRBJ1-6, is DSGVTQTPKHLITATGQRVTLRCSPRSGDLSVYWYQQSLDQGLQFLIQYYNGEERAKGNILERFSAQQFPDLHSELNLSSLELGDSALYFCASSVDRGDSPLHFGNGTRLTVT.

This chain links TRBV10-1 with TRBJ1-1; the match to TRBD1 covers 9 bases. This CDR3 is 14 amino acids long. Germline CDR1 reads WNHNN; CDR2 reads SYGVQD (reference sequence). The V segment lost 2 bases and the J segment 10 bases; nucleotides outside the gene matches: 8. The CDR3 here is CASSEAGQGPGAFF. CDR3 sequence (DNA): TGCGCCAGCAGTGAGGCCGGACAGGGGCCCGGAGCTTTCTTT.

The chain employs TRBV6-5 and TRBJ2-6; D unresolved. CDR3 length: 14 residues. Looked up from germline, CDR1 is MNHEY and CDR2 is SVGAGI. V was clipped by 4 bases and J by 2 bases, with 6 bases between them. This CDR3 is CASSSEAGANVLTF. CDR3 DNA: TGTGCCAGCAGTTCCGAGGCTGGGGCCAACGTCCTGACTTTC.

This chain joins TRBV5-4 and TRBJ1-2, with D maybe TRBD1 (5 bases). CDR3 length: 15 amino acids. V lost 4 bases and J lost 2, with 15 bases in between. Per germline, CDR1 SGHNT and CDR2 YYREEE (reference sequence). In DNA form, the CDR3 reads TGTGCCAGCAGCGGGGGGGTCTCAGGGAACTATGGCTACACCTTC. The encoded protein is CASSGGVSGNYGYTF.

The J gene is TRBJ1-5, the V gene TRBV7-8; D is uncertain. The CDR3 consists of 15 residues. From germline, CDR1 is SGHVS and CDR2 FQNEAQ. The germline V and J ends were trimmed by 5 bases and 2 bases, with 13 bases remaining between them. CDR3: CASSRDLGGNQPQHF. DNA of the CDR3: TGTGCCAGCAGCCGGGATCTAGGCGGCAATCAGCCCCAGCATTTT.

The J gene is TRBJ2-1, the V gene TRBV5-4, with TRBD2 matching over 9 bases. Per germline, CDR1 SGHNT and CDR2 YYREEE (reference sequence). The V segment lost 4 bases and the J segment 7 bases; nucleotides outside the gene matches: 12. The CDR3 covers 16 residues. The CDR3 spells CASSPSGNQVGNEQFF. For the CDR3, the DNA is TGTGCCAGCAGCCCTAGCGGGAATCAAGTAGGTAATGAGCAGTTCTTC. Variable domain in full (rest from reference TRBV5-4 and TRBJ2-1): ETGVTQSPTHLIKTRGQQVTLRCSSQSGHNTVSWYQQALGQGPQFIFQYYREEENGRGNFPPRFSGLQFPNYSSELNVNALELDDSALYLCASSPSGNQVGNEQFFGPGTRLTVL.

The chain recombines TRBV18 with TRBJ1-5, with D unclear. Between the trimmed V and J ends, which lost 6 bases and 1 base, there was a span of 7 bases. Germline V gene sequence: CDR1 KGHSH, CDR2 LQKENI. The CDR3 consists of 13 residues. As DNA, the CDR3 is TGTGCCAGCTCCCGACAAAGCAATCAGCCCCAGCATTTT. Encoded protein: CASSRQSNQPQHF.

The V gene is TRBV10-2, the J gene TRBJ2-3, with TRBD2 matching 9 bases. With 5 bases clipped from V and 0 bases from J, the junction kept 9 bases outside the gene matches. CDR1 and CDR2 from the germline V gene are WSHSY and SAAADI. This CDR3 is 17 amino acids long. The CDR3 is CASSRPLAGTSTDTQYF. The CDR3 DNA sequence: TGCGCCAGCAGTCGACCCCTAGCGGGAACTAGCACAGATACGCAGTATTTT.

The chain recombines TRBV5-1 with TRBJ2-1; 7 nucleotides align to TRBD1. Germline V CDR1 and CDR2: SGHRS, YFSETQ. Trimming at V came to 4 bases and at J to 2 bases, leaving 3 bases not matched to a gene. This CDR3 has 14 amino acids. The CDR3 bases are TGCGCCAGCAGCATCGGGACAGCCTACAATGAGCAGTTCTTC. It is translated as CASSIGTAYNEQFF.

The chain is built from TRBV4-1 and TRBJ2-1, with 10 bases that match TRBD1. Looked up from germline, CDR1 is MGHRA and CDR2 is YSYEKL. CDR3 size: 17 residues. V lost 0 bases, J lost 12 bases, and 14 bases stayed unmatched. CDR3 DNA sequence: TGCGCCAGCAGCCAAGATACCGGGACAGGGGCTAGTCTCGGGCAGTTCTTC. Protein product: CASSQDTGTGASLGQFF.

The chain employs TRBV5-1 and TRBJ2-2; 8 bases line up with TRBD2. Germline lookup yields CDR1 SGHRS and CDR2 YFSETQ. The J segment lost 0 bases and the V segment lost 4 bases, leaving 5 bases of the junction unmatched. The CDR3 spans 16 residues. The CDR3 region is CASSPRGGANTGELFF. The CDR3 DNA reads as TGCGCCAGCAGCCCCCGGGGGGGGGCGAACACCGGGGAGCTGTTTTTT.